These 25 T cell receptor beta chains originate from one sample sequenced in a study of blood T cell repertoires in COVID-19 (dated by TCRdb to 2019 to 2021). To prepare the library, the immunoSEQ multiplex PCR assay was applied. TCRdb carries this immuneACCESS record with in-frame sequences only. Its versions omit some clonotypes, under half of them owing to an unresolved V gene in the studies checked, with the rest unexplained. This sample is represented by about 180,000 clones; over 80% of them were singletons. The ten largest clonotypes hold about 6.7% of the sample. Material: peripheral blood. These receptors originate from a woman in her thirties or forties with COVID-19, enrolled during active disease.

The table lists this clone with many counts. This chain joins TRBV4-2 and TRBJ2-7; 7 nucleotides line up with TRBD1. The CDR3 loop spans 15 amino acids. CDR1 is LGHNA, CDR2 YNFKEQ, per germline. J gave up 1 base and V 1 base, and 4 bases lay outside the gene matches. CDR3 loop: CASSQGEGQSYEQYF. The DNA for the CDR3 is TGTGCCAGCAGCCAAGGAGAGGGACAGTCCTACGAGCAGTACTTC.

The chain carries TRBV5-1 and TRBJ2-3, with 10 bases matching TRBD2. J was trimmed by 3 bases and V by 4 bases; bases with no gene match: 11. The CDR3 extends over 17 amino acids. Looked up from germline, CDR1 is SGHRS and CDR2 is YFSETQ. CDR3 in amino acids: CASSRTPSGGSTDTQYF. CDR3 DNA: TGCGCCAGCAGCCGGACACCTAGCGGGGGAAGTACAGATACGCAGTATTTT. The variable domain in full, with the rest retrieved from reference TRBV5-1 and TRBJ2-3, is KAGVTQTPRYLIKTRGQQVTLSCSPISGHRSVSWYQQTPGQGLQFLFEYFSETQRNKGNFPGRFSGRQFSNSRSEMNVSTLELGDSALYLCASSRTPSGGSTDTQYFGPGTRLTVL.

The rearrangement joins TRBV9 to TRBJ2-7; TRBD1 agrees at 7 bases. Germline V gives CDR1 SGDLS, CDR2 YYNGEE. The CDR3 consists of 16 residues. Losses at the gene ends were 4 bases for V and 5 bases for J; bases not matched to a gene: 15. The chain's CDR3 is CASSPRPQGSINEQYF. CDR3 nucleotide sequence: TGTGCCAGCAGCCCCCGACCACAGGGGTCGATCAACGAGCAGTACTTC.

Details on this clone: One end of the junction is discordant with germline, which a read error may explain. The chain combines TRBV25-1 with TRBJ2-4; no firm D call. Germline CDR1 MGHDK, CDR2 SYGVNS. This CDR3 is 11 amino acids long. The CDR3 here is CASSSGSNRNF. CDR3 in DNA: TGTGCCAGCAGTTCCGGGTCAAATCGGAACTTC.

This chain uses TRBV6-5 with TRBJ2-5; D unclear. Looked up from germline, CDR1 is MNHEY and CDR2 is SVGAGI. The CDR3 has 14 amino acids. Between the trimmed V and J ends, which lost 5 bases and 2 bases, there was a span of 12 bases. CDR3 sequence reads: CASSPQKRQETQYF. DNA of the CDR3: TGTGCCAGCAGTCCCCAGAAGCGTCAAGAGACCCAGTACTTC.

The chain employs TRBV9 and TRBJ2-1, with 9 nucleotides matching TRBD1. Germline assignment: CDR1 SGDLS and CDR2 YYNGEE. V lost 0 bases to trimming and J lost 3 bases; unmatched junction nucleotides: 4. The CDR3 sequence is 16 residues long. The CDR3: CASSVDWGQGYNEQFF. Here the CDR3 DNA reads TGTGCCAGCAGCGTAGACTGGGGACAGGGCTACAATGAGCAGTTCTTC.

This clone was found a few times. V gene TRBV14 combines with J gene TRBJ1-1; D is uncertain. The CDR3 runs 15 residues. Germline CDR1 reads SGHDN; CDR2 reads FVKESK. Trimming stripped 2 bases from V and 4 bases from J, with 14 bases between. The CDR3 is CASSQQHLPGTEAFF. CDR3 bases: TGTGCCAGCAGCCAACAACACCTCCCTGGCACTGAAGCTTTCTTT.

In DNA form, the CDR3 reads TGTGCCAGCAGCAGTCGACAGGGGACGGGGACCCAGTACTTC. Its translation is CASSSRQGTGTQYF. V gene TRBV3-1 (or the pseudogene TRBV3-2) combines with J gene TRBJ2-5, with 8 bases aligning to TRBD1. Losses at the gene ends were 5 bases for V and 7 bases for J; bases not matched to a gene: 9. Per germline, CDR1 LGHDT and CDR2 YNNKEL (reference sequence). The CDR3 sequence is 14 residues long.

The CDR3 reads CATTPEIGGTREQYF. DNA for the CDR3: TGTGCCACCACTCCTGAGATAGGGGGAACGCGCGAGCAGTACTTC. The chain employs TRBV19 and TRBJ2-7; tentative D call: TRBD1 (6 bases). V lost 10 bases, J lost 6 bases, and 25 bases lay in between. The germline V gene has CDR1 LNHDA and CDR2 SQIVND (reference sequence). The CDR3 contains 15 residues.

CDR3 amino acids: CASRAVWQNYGYTF. The CDR3 DNA follows: TGTGCCAGCAGAGCGGTATGGCAGAACTATGGCTACACCTTC. This rearrangement joins TRBV28 to TRBJ1-2; D is ambiguous. The V and J ends lost 6 bases and 2 bases respectively, with 13 bases between them. Germline V lookup: CDR1 MDHEN, CDR2 SYDVKM. The CDR3 contains 14 residues.

The CDR3 is CASSAPAGEQYF. As DNA, the CDR3 is TGTGCCAGCAGTGCCCCCGCGGGGGAGCAGTACTTC. The chain carries TRBV25-1 and TRBJ2-7; D might be TRBD2 (6 bases). CDR1 MGHDK and CDR2 SYGVNS come from the germline V gene. Trimming pared 4 bases from V and 7 bases from J, leaving 11 bases between. The CDR3 covers 12 residues.

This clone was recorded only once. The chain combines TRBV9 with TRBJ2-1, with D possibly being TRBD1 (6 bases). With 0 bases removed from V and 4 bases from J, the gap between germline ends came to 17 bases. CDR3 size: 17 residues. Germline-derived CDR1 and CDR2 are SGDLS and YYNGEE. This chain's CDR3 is CASSVAGRGRGYNEQFF. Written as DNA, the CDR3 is TGTGCCAGCAGCGTAGCTGGGCGCGGTAGGGGGTACAATGAGCAGTTCTTC.

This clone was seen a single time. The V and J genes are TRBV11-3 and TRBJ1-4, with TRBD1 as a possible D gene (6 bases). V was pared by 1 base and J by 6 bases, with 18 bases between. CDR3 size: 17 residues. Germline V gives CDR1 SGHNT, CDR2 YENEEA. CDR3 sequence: CASSLVNREGLYEKLFF. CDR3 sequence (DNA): TGTGCCAGCAGCTTAGTGAACAGGGAAGGGCTTTATGAAAAACTGTTTTTT.

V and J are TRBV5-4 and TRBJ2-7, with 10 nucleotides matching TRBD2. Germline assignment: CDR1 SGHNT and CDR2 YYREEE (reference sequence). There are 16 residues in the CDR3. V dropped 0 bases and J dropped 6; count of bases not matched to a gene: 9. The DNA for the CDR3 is TGTGCCAGCAGCTTGGAGCCTAGCGGGGGCCTGAGCGAGCAGTACTTC. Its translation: CASSLEPSGGLSEQYF.

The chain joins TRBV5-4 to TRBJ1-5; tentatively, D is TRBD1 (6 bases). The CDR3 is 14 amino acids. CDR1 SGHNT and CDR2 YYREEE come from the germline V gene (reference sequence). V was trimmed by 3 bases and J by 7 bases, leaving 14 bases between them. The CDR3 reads CASSSNQGNQPQHF. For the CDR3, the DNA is TGTGCCAGCAGCTCCAACCAGGGGAACCAGCCCCAGCATTTT.

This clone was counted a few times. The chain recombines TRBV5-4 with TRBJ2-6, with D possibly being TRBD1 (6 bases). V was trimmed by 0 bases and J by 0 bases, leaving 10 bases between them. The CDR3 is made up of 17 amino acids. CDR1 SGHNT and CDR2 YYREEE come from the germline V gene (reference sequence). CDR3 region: CASSLVGTNSGANVLTF. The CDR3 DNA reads TGTGCCAGCAGCTTGGTCGGGACAAACTCTGGGGCCAACGTCCTGACTTTC. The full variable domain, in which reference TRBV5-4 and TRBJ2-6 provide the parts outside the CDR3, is ETGVTQSPTHLIKTRGQQVTLRCSSQSGHNTVSWYQQALGQGPQFIFQYYREEENGRGNFPPRFSGLQFPNYSSELNVNALELDDSALYLCASSLVGTNSGANVLTFGAGSRLTVL.

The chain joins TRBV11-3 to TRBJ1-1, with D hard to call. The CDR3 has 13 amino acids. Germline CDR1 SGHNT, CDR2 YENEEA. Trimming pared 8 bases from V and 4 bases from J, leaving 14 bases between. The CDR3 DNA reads TGTGCCAGCGGAGGACCGGTTTTCACTGAAGCTTTCTTT. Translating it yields CASGGPVFTEAFF.

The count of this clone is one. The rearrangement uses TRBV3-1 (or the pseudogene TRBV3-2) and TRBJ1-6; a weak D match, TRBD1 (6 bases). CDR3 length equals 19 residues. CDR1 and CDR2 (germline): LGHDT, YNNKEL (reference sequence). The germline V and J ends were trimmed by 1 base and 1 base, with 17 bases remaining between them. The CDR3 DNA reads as TGTGCCAGCAGCCAAGGGGTGCGGGGGCAGAGGTCCTATAATTCACCCCTCCACTTT. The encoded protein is CASSQGVRGQRSYNSPLHF.

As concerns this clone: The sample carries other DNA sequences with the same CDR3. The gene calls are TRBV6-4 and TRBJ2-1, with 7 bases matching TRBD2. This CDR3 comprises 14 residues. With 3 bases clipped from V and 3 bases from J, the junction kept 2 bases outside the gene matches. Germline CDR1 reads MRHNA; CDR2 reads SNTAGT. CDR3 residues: CASSERESYNEQFF. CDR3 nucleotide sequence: TGTGCCAGCAGTGAGCGGGAGAGCTACAATGAGCAGTTCTTC.

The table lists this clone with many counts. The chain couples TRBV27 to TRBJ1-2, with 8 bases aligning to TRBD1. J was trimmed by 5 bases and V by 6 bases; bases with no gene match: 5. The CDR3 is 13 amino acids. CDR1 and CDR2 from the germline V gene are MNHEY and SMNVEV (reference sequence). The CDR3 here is CASRLQGEYGYTF. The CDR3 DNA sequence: TGTGCCAGCAGGCTACAGGGGGAGTATGGCTACACCTTC.

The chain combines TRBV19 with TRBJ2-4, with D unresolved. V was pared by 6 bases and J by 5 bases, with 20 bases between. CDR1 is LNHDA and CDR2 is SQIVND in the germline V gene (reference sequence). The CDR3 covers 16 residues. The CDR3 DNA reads TGTGCCAGTAGCCTTAGATCCCGAGGTCCGGAAAACATTCAGTACTTC. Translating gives CASSLRSRGPENIQYF.

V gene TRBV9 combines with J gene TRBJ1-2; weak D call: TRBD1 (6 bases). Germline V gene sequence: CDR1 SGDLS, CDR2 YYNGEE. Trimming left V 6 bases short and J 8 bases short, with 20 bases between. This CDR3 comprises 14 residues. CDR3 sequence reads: CASTQEGHGLGYTF. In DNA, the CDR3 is TGTGCCAGCACCCAAGAGGGACATGGTCTCGGCTACACCTTC.

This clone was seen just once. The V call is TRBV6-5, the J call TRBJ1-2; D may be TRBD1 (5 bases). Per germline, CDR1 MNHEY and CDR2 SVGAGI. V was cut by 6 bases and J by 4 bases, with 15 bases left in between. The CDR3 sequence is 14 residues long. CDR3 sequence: CASSSGQAGYGYTF. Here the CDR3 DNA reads TGTGCCAGCAGCTCAGGGCAGGCAGGCTATGGCTACACCTTC.

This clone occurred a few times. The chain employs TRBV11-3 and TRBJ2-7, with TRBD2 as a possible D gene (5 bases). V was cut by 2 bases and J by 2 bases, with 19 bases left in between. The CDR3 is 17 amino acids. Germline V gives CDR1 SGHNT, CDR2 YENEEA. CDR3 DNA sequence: TGTGCCAGCAGCTTACACCCTACGGACTTCTCACCCTACGAGCAGTACTTC. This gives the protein CASSLHPTDFSPYEQYF.

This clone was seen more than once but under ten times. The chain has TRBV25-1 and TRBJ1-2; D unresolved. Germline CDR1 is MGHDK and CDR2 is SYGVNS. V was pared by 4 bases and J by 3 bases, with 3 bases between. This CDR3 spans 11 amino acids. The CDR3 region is CASSVDYGYTF. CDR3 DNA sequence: TGTGCCAGCAGTGTCGACTATGGCTACACCTTC.